A single sample gave rise to the 21 T cell receptor beta chains below, sequenced in a study of cytomegalovirus exposure and HLA in healthy donors. Use of 60 Vbeta and 13 Jbeta primers characterized the PCR. Repertoires were generated with immunoSEQ multiplex PCR, while TCRdb's copy carries only in-frame clones and drops some. This table lists around 76,000 clones. Sample: PBMCs. The source is a man between 35 and 55 years old in good health and CMV-seronegative.

The chain couples TRBV4-1 to TRBJ1-3, with D unclear. The CDR3 sequence is 17 residues long. Germline values: CDR1 MGHRA, CDR2 YSYEKL. V lost 1 base and J lost 0, with 13 bases in between. DNA for the CDR3: TGCGCCAGCAGCCAAGGAAGTGGAGCTACCTCTGGAAACACCATATATTTT. Protein: CASSQGSGATSGNTIYF.

The genes are TRBV15 and TRBJ2-2; 7 bases align to TRBD1. There are 15 residues in the CDR3. The ends lost 5 bases at V and 5 bases at J; junction bases unmatched: 8. The germline CDR1 and CDR2 sequences are LNHNV and YYDKDF (reference sequence). CDR3 region: CATSPPDRATGELFF. In DNA form, the CDR3 reads TGTGCCACCAGCCCTCCCGACAGGGCGACCGGGGAGCTGTTTTTT.

The rearrangement uses TRBV4-2 and TRBJ2-7, with TRBD2 matching over 7 bases. Germline CDR1 and CDR2: LGHNA and YNFKEQ. V lost 4 bases, J lost 3 bases, and 9 bases stayed unmatched. The CDR3 is 15 amino acids. CDR3 sequence (DNA): TGTGCCAGCAGCCGAGACTCCGGGGGGAACTACGAGCAGTACTTC. Protein product: CASSRDSGGNYEQYF.

The chain couples TRBV30 to TRBJ1-1; 7 nucleotides align to TRBD1. V lost 2 bases and J lost 4; bases outside the gene matches: 4. Germline V gene sequence: CDR1 GTSNPN, CDR2 SVGIG (reference sequence). This CDR3 has 13 residues. Written as DNA, the CDR3 is TGTGCCTGGAGTCAGGGGGTTGTCACTGAAGCTTTCTTT. Encoded protein: CAWSQGVVTEAFF.

The V call is TRBV29-1, the J call TRBJ2-7; 7 bases align to TRBD2. Losses at the gene ends were 4 bases for V and 2 bases for J; bases not matched to a gene: 2. The CDR3 has 12 amino acids. CDR1 SQVTM and CDR2 ANQGSEA come from the germline V gene. The CDR3 region is CSVGGGTYEQYF. The CDR3 DNA reads as TGCAGCGTTGGGGGGGGAACCTACGAGCAGTACTTC.

The J gene is TRBJ1-1, the V gene TRBV18, with D unclear. Per the germline V gene, CDR1 is KGHSH and CDR2 is LQKENI. CDR3 size: 14 residues. Trimming pared 4 bases from V and 3 bases from J, leaving 12 bases between. The CDR3 sequence is CASSLNRVDTEAFF. The CDR3 DNA follows: TGTGCCAGCTCACTCAACCGAGTGGACACTGAAGCTTTCTTT.

The chain joins TRBV6-5 to TRBJ1-6; a possible D gene is TRBD1 (5 bases). This CDR3 comprises 15 residues. V lost 6 bases and J 0 bases, leaving 9 bases between the germline ends. Looked up from germline, CDR1 is MNHEY and CDR2 is SVGAGI. The CDR3 loop is CASSRASSYNSPLHF. The CDR3 region has the DNA TGTGCCAGCAGCAGGGCGAGCTCCTATAATTCACCCCTCCACTTT.

The genes are TRBV2 and TRBJ2-2; 8 positions agree with TRBD2. The CDR3 covers 16 residues. CDR1 is SNHLY, CDR2 FYNNEI, per germline. Losses at the gene ends were 4 bases for V and 5 bases for J; bases not matched to a gene: 9. This CDR3 reads CASSAEAGELTGELFF. The CDR3 region has the DNA TGTGCCAGCAGTGCCGAAGCGGGGGAGCTTACCGGGGAGCTGTTTTTT.

This rearrangement joins TRBV7-8 to TRBJ2-7, with a possible D match to TRBD2 (6 bases). Trimming left V 1 base short and J 6 bases short, with 19 bases between. Germline-derived CDR1 and CDR2 are SGHVS and FQNEAQ. The CDR3 spans 16 residues. DNA for the CDR3: TGTGCCAGCAGCTTAGTGGGAGGCGGGATTGCCCTCGAGCAGTACTTC. Encoded protein: CASSLVGGGIALEQYF.

V gene TRBV7-9 combines with J gene TRBJ2-4; D is perhaps TRBD2 (5 bases). V lost 4 bases and J 2 bases, leaving 12 bases between the germline ends. The CDR3 totals 15 residues. In germline, CDR1 is SEHNR, CDR2 FQNEAQ (reference sequence). CDR3 nucleotide sequence: TGTGCCAGCAGCTCCCTCGGGGAAACCAAAAACATTCAGTACTTC. Protein product: CASSSLGETKNIQYF. Full variable domain (remainder filled in from reference TRBV7-9 and TRBJ2-4): DTGVSQNPRHKITKRGQNVTFRCDPISEHNRLYWYRQTLGQGPEFLTYFQNEAQLEKSRLLSDRFSAERPKGSFSTLEIQRTEQGDSAMYLCASSSLGETKNIQYFGAGTRLSVL.

V gene TRBV30 combines with J gene TRBJ2-7; no firm D call. The CDR3 consists of 12 residues. CDR1 and CDR2 (germline): GTSNPN, SVGIG (reference sequence). With 1 base removed from V and 0 bases from J, the gap between germline ends came to 4 bases. CDR3 DNA sequence: TGTGCCTGGAGTGCACTCTCCTACGAGCAGTACTTC. This translates into CAWSALSYEQYF.

A word on this clone: It is unclear where the CDR3 begins or ends on the DNA, so no DNA is shown, and the CDR3 is as TCRdb lists it. CDR3 in amino acids: CASSSSGQGRNEQYF. The chain has TRBV27 and TRBJ2-7; no DNA check was done on the table's D call, TRBD1. The CDR3 has 15 amino acids, counting both end residues. CDR1 is MNHEY, CDR2 SMNVEV, per germline (reference sequence).

The chain joins TRBV11-2 to TRBJ2-3; D remains unclear. Germline-derived CDR1 and CDR2 are SGHAT and FQNNGV. V shed 5 bases and J shed 4 bases, with 10 bases lying between them. The CDR3 has 13 residues. CDR3 DNA sequence: TGTGCCAGCAGCCCAAACAGAGCAGATACGCAGTATTTT. Its protein is CASSPNRADTQYF.

The V and J genes are TRBV7-2 and TRBJ1-1, with unresolved D. This CDR3 spans 14 amino acids. V was clipped by 0 bases and J by 0 bases, with 5 bases between them. Germline V CDR1 and CDR2: SGHTA, FQGNSA. The CDR3 coding sequence is TGTGCCAGCAGCTTAGCTTCCTTGAACACTGAAGCTTTCTTT. It codes for CASSLASLNTEAFF.

V and J are TRBV5-4 and TRBJ2-7; 9 nucleotides agree with TRBD1. Trimming took 3 bases from V and 1 from J; bases not matched to a gene: 14. Germline assignment: CDR1 SGHNT and CDR2 YYREEE (reference sequence). The CDR3 spans 18 residues. The CDR3 region has the DNA TGTGCCAGCAGCTCGGCTTCGTGGACAGGGGAGGGGTCCTACGAGCAGTACTTC. Its protein product is CASSSASWTGEGSYEQYF.

With respect to this clone: Other DNA sequences in this sample translate to the same CDR3. The chain joins TRBV5-4 to TRBJ2-5; a possible D gene is TRBD1 (6 bases). This CDR3 region has 14 residues. Between the trimmed V and J ends, which lost 4 bases and 5 bases, there was a span of 15 bases. CDR1 and CDR2 from the germline V gene are SGHNT and YYREEE (reference sequence). CDR3 DNA: TGTGCCAGCAGCCTACTACTTGGGGGCGAGACCCAGTACTTC. It yields the protein CASSLLLGGETQYF.

This rearrangement joins TRBV7-9 to TRBJ2-5; D is perhaps TRBD2 (6 bases). Germline assignment: CDR1 SEHNR and CDR2 FQNEAQ (reference sequence). This CDR3 spans 14 amino acids. Deletions cut 6 bases from V and 6 bases from J, with 17 bases between. CDR3 protein: CASSQTGGIQTQYF. The CDR3 nucleotides are TGTGCCAGCAGTCAGACCGGAGGGATCCAGACCCAGTACTTC.

About this clone itself: Other DNA sequences within the sample encode an identical CDR3. V and J are TRBV28 and TRBJ1-2, with TRBD1 matching 7 bases. Germline assignment: CDR1 MDHEN and CDR2 SYDVKM. The CDR3 extends over 15 amino acids. Trimming removed 6 bases from V and 1 base from J; junction bases left unmatched: 8. CDR3: CASSIPGGSNYGYTF. CDR3 bases: TGTGCCAGCAGCATACCAGGGGGGAGTAACTATGGCTACACCTTC.

The V and J genes are TRBV27 and TRBJ1-2; TRBD1 matches at 7 bases. The V gene end was trimmed by 5 bases and the J gene end by 8 bases; junction bases not matched to a gene: 14. CDR3 length: 15 amino acids. Germline CDR1 and CDR2: MNHEY and SMNVEV (reference sequence). This CDR3 is CASSPWDRFTGGYTF. The CDR3 DNA reads TGTGCCAGCAGTCCGTGGGACAGATTCACGGGGGGCTACACCTTC.

J is TRBJ1-2 and V is TRBV7-9, with D unresolved. Trimming shortened V by 1 base and J by 8 bases, and 17 bases separated the two germline ends. Germline lookup yields CDR1 SEHNR and CDR2 FQNEAQ (reference sequence). The CDR3 extends over 15 amino acids. The chain's CDR3 is CASSLVLPDSRGYTF. The CDR3 bases are TGTGCCAGCAGCTTAGTTCTGCCCGACTCTAGGGGCTACACCTTC.

The chain employs TRBV7-2 and TRBJ2-7, with 9 bases aligning to TRBD1. V trimming: 1 base; J trimming: 6 bases; junction bases outside the gene matches: 7. Germline CDR1 reads SGHTA; CDR2 reads FQGNSA. CDR3 size: 15 residues. The CDR3 spells CASSLVGQGSREQYF. CDR3 coding DNA: TGTGCCAGCAGCTTAGTCGGACAGGGGAGTCGCGAGCAGTACTTC.